Listed here are 24 T cell receptor beta chains from one sample, sequenced in a study of shared clonotypes between healthy human individuals. Only in-frame clones appear in the TCRdb table, and some are missing; sequencing was by immunoSEQ multiplex PCR. The table shows some 2 million clones, with roughly 95% occurring only once. Naive CD8 populations comprised CD45RO-negative cells positively selected for CCR7, excluding terminally differentiated effector memory CD45RA+ cells. Input material: naive CD8+ T cells sorted from blood. All receptors derive from a man aged 18 to 35 in good health.

This chain uses TRBV5-1 with TRBJ2-7, with D uncertain. Germline assignment: CDR1 SGHRS and CDR2 YFSETQ. V shed 0 bases and J shed 3 bases, with 7 bases lying between them. The CDR3 sequence is 13 residues long. The CDR3 region is CASSLAVHYEQYF. CDR3 nucleotide sequence: TGCGCCAGCAGCTTGGCCGTCCACTACGAGCAGTACTTC. Full variable domain (missing parts from reference TRBV5-1 and TRBJ2-7): KAGVTQTPRYLIKTRGQQVTLSCSPISGHRSVSWYQQTPGQGLQFLFEYFSETQRNKGNFPGRFSGRQFSNSRSEMNVSTLELGDSALYLCASSLAVHYEQYFGPGTRLTVT.

The chain employs TRBV5-6 and TRBJ1-2; D remains unclear. The CDR3 consists of 15 residues. The V end lost 8 bases, the J end lost 2 bases, and 19 bases lay between the germline ends. Germline loops: CDR1 SGHDT, CDR2 YYEEEE. The CDR3 is CASLEGSIINYGYTF. The CDR3, as DNA: TGTGCCAGTTTAGAGGGCTCCATTATAAACTATGGCTACACCTTC.

This sequence joins TRBV21-1 and TRBJ2-1; whether TRBD2, the table's D call, matches the DNA was not checked. TRBV21-1 is marked as a pseudogene. This CDR3 spans 20 amino acids. CDR3 in amino acids: CASSMGGLAGWCRSYNEQFF. For the CDR3, the DNA is TGTGCCAGCAGCATGGGAGGACTAGCGGGATGGTGTAGGTCCTACAATGAGCAGTTCTTC.

CDR3 region: CASAFLSTDTQYF. Here the CDR3 DNA reads TGTGCCAGCGCGTTCCTTAGCACAGATACGCAGTATTTT. This rearrangement joins TRBV19 to TRBJ2-3; D uncertain. The germline V gene encodes CDR1 LNHDA and CDR2 SQIVND (reference sequence). There are 13 residues in the CDR3. V lost 9 bases and J lost 0, with 10 bases in between.

The chain is built from TRBV13 and TRBJ2-2; TRBD2 agrees at 8 bases. CDR1 PRHDT and CDR2 FYEKMQ come from the germline V gene (reference sequence). This CDR3 comprises 16 residues. V lost 0 bases and J lost 4; bases outside the gene matches: 4. The CDR3 region has the DNA TGTGCCAGCAGCTTAGGGACCGGGGGGGCCACCGGGGAGCTGTTTTTT. Protein product: CASSLGTGGATGELFF.

J is TRBJ2-7 and V is TRBV28; 7 positions match TRBD1. CDR3 length: 13 residues. Germline CDR1 MDHEN, CDR2 SYDVKM. V dropped 6 bases and J dropped 4; count of bases not matched to a gene: 6. The CDR3 nucleotides are TGTGCCAGCAGGCCGACAGGGAATTACGAGCAGTACTTC. Protein: CASRPTGNYEQYF.

The chain couples TRBV6-5 to TRBJ2-7, with D tentatively TRBD2 (5 bases). The germline V gene has CDR1 MNHEY and CDR2 SVGAGI. The CDR3 covers 14 residues. The V and J ends lost 5 bases and 1 base respectively, with 12 bases between them. The CDR3 here is CASSLVAKSYEQYF. CDR3 nucleotide sequence: TGTGCCAGCAGTCTTGTAGCGAAGTCCTACGAGCAGTACTTC.

The chain employs TRBV7-9 and TRBJ1-1; tentative D call: TRBD1 (5 bases). CDR1 and CDR2 (germline): SEHNR, FQNEAQ (reference sequence). The CDR3 totals 15 residues. Trimming cost V 5 bases and J 6 bases, with 19 bases left between them. The CDR3 nucleotides read TGTGCCAGCAGCGGGCCGTTGGGGGTTCGCGCTGAAGCTTTCTTT. Its translation: CASSGPLGVRAEAFF.

V is TRBV6-5 and J is TRBJ2-2; no reliable D call. The CDR3 extends over 12 amino acids. Germline loops: CDR1 MNHEY, CDR2 SVGAGI. Trimming removed 7 bases at V and 9 bases at J, with 12 bases between. CDR3 nucleotides: TGTGCCAGCACCGACGGATCGAGGGAGCTGTTTTTT. Translation gives CASTDGSRELFF.

As to this clone: Additional DNA sequences in this sample encode the identical CDR3. The V call is TRBV7-9, the J call TRBJ2-7; D unresolved. The V gene lost 5 bases and the J gene lost 5 bases, with 10 bases spanning the gap. Germline CDR1 and CDR2: SEHNR and FQNEAQ (reference sequence). The CDR3 is 12 amino acids. The CDR3 DNA is TGTGCCAGCAGCCGCGATTCCCACGAGCAGTACTTC. Translation: CASSRDSHEQYF. Using reference TRBV7-9 and TRBJ2-7 for the parts outside the CDR3, the full variable domain is DTGVSQNPRHKITKRGQNVTFRCDPISEHNRLYWYRQTLGQGPEFLTYFQNEAQLEKSRLLSDRFSAERPKGSFSTLEIQRTEQGDSAMYLCASSRDSHEQYFGPGTRLTVT.

Details on this clone: This specimen includes other DNA sequences encoding the same CDR3. This rearrangement joins TRBV15 to TRBJ2-7; 11 bases are a match to TRBD1. The CDR3 is 14 amino acids. Germline trimming cut 5 bases from V and 1 base from J; bases unmatched to any gene: 1. CDR1 is LNHNV, CDR2 YYDKDF, per germline (reference sequence). The CDR3 nucleotides read TGTGCCACCAGCGGGACAGGGGGGTCCTACGAGCAGTACTTC. Amino acid sequence: CATSGTGGSYEQYF.

V is TRBV7-9 and J is TRBJ2-7; either TRBD1 or TRBD2 may fit D (6 bases each). V was trimmed by 4 bases and J by 2 bases, leaving 18 bases between them. CDR1 SEHNR and CDR2 FQNEAQ come from the germline V gene (reference sequence). The CDR3 runs to 16 residues. CDR3 DNA: TGTGCCAGCAGCTGGGGGGCGACAGGAACCCCCTACGAGCAGTACTTC. Its translation: CASSWGATGTPYEQYF.

The chain joins TRBV6-5 to TRBJ2-7; D not certain. Germline V CDR1 and CDR2: MNHEY, SVGAGI. The V end was cut by 0 bases, the J end by 3 bases, with 15 bases between. The CDR3 covers 16 residues. CDR3 bases: TGTGCCAGCAGTTACTCGAGCTCTGGGTCTCACTACGAGCAGTACTTC. Amino acid sequence: CASSYSSSGSHYEQYF.

The chain combines TRBV27 with TRBJ2-1; 7 nucleotides align to TRBD1. Germline V lookup: CDR1 MNHEY, CDR2 SMNVEV (reference sequence). The CDR3 covers 16 residues. J lost 0 bases, V lost 5 bases, and 7 bases had no gene match. CDR3 nucleotide sequence: TGTGCCAGCAGTGGGGGACAGTTGAGCTCCTACAATGAGCAGTTCTTC. Protein sequence: CASSGGQLSSYNEQFF.

This clone has a single count. The same CDR3 arises from other DNA sequences in this sample as well. CDR3 coding DNA: TGTGCCAGCAGCTTAATAGCGGGGGGATACAATGAGCAGTTCTTC. Protein: CASSLIAGGYNEQFF. This sequence joins TRBV7-9 and TRBJ2-1; 10 nucleotides match TRBD2. CDR3 length equals 15 residues. Per germline, CDR1 SEHNR and CDR2 FQNEAQ (reference sequence). Trimming took 2 bases from V and 4 from J; bases not matched to a gene: 2.

The chain employs TRBV28 and TRBJ2-5; 10 bases align to TRBD2. The trim removed 2 bases at V and 4 bases at J, leaving 4 bases unmatched. This CDR3 has 15 amino acids. Per the germline V gene, CDR1 is MDHEN and CDR2 is SYDVKM. The CDR3 nucleotides read TGTGCCAGCAGTTTACGTCCTAGCGGGAGAGAGACCCAGTACTTC. This codes for CASSLRPSGRETQYF.

The chain recombines TRBV27 with TRBJ1-6; D unclear. Germline CDR1 and CDR2: MNHEY and SMNVEV (reference sequence). This CDR3 region has 16 residues. Trimming took 3 bases from V and 2 from J, leaving 11 bases between them. The CDR3 region is CASSLLGPPYNSPLHF. Here the CDR3 DNA reads TGTGCCAGCAGTTTGTTAGGGCCCCCCTATAATTCACCCCTCCACTTT.

The chain links TRBV6-4 to TRBJ2-2, with D unresolved. This CDR3 has 13 amino acids. V was pared by 2 bases and J by 3 bases, with 4 bases between. CDR1 is MRHNA, CDR2 SNTAGT, per germline. CDR3 bases: TGTGCCAGCAGTGACAGGGACACCGGGGAGCTGTTTTTT. Translation gives CASSDRDTGELFF.

The rearrangement links TRBV6-5 to TRBJ2-7; the D gene is possibly TRBD2 (6 bases). Germline-derived CDR1 and CDR2 are MNHEY and SVGAGI. The V end was cut by 5 bases, the J end by 3 bases, with 11 bases between. CDR3 size: 13 residues. The CDR3 loop reads CASSDGTFYEQYF. The CDR3 DNA follows: TGTGCCAGCAGTGACGGGACTTTCTACGAGCAGTACTTC.

The chain recombines TRBV7-3 with TRBJ2-1; D gene unclear. V dropped 2 bases and J dropped 6 bases, with 11 bases sitting between them. The length of the CDR3 is 14 residues. Germline V CDR1 and CDR2: SGHTA, FQGTGA. The CDR3 spells CASSLVNSPNEQFF. CDR3 DNA sequence: TGTGCCAGCAGCTTAGTGAACTCCCCCAATGAGCAGTTCTTC. The variable domain in full, completed from reference TRBV7-3 and TRBJ2-1, reads GAGVSQTPSNKVTEKGKYVELRCDPISGHTALYWYRQSLGQGPEFLIYFQGTGAADDSGLPNDRFFAVRPEGSVSTLKIQRTERGDSAVYLCASSLVNSPNEQFFGPGTRLTVL.

This sequence joins TRBV19 and TRBJ2-1, with 11 bases aligning to TRBD2. V lost 7 bases to trimming and J lost 5 bases; unmatched junction nucleotides: 7. This CDR3 comprises 15 residues. Germline V gene data show CDR1 as LNHDA and CDR2 as SQIVND (reference sequence). The CDR3 DNA is TGTGCCAGTATTACCGGGACTAGCGGAAACAATGAGCAGTTCTTC. Protein sequence: CASITGTSGNNEQFF.

V usage is TRBV13 and J usage is TRBJ2-1; no reliable D call. Deletions cut 2 bases from V and 5 bases from J, with 1 base between. This CDR3 spans 11 amino acids. Germline V CDR1 and CDR2: PRHDT, FYEKMQ (reference sequence). The CDR3 DNA reads TGTGCCAGCAGCTTAAACAATGAGCAGTTCTTC. Amino acids: CASSLNNEQFF.

V usage is TRBV10-2 and J usage is TRBJ2-3, with TRBD2 matching over 10 bases. The length of the CDR3 is 15 residues. Germline trimming cut 3 bases from V and 2 bases from J; bases unmatched to any gene: 2. Germline lookup yields CDR1 WSHSY and CDR2 SAAADI. CDR3 region: CASSEAGGFTDTQYF. DNA of the CDR3: TGCGCCAGCAGTGAAGCGGGAGGGTTCACAGATACGCAGTATTTT.

The gene calls are TRBV10-1 and TRBJ1-1, with TRBD1 identical over 7 bases. CDR1 is WNHNN and CDR2 is SYGVQD in the germline V gene (reference sequence). The ends lost 8 bases at V and 1 base at J; junction bases unmatched: 7. This CDR3 has 14 residues. CDR3 loop: CASGPGGENTEAFF. In DNA form, the CDR3 reads TGCGCCAGCGGCCCAGGGGGGGAGAACACTGAAGCTTTCTTT.